This T cell receptor (beta chain) was captured by sequencing in a study of spatial heterogeneity in lung cancer. Study-wide results and limits: Tumor mutation count correlated with how many alpha and beta TCRs expanded intratumorally.

TCRdb called the 5' RACE reads again in MiXCR, with one record for every CDR3 protein. The data show over 25,000 distinct CDR3 sequences, roughly 6.9% seen once. Germline CDR1 and CDR2: SGHRS and YFSETQ. This CDR3 comprises 14 residues. Trimming left V 0 bases short and J 7 bases short, with 10 bases between. This clonotype came up a few times. Its target is not known. The time point is: sample taken at primary tumor resection. The rearrangement uses TRBV5-1 and TRBJ1-4; the D is unclear. This material consisted of lung tumor tissue, taken at surgery. This sequence originates from a male donor with early-stage non-small cell lung cancer. CDR3 sequence reads: CASSLDWAPEKLFF. The CDR3 DNA is TGCGCCAGCAGCTTGGATTGGGCCCCTGAAAAACTGTTTTTT.